These 18 T cell receptor beta chains were all obtained from the same sample, sequenced in a study of T cells in Graves' hyperthyroidism and ophthalmopathy. The TCR beta CDR3 regions underwent amplification using RNA transcripts as the source. HTBI primers drove first-round RT-PCR of the TCR CDR3. TCRdb re-derived calls from the multiplex PCR reads in MiXCR, one entry per CDR3 protein. Found here are 500,000 to 650,000 distinct CDR3 sequences, around 15% of them singletons; the top ten hold approximately 15%. Material: blood. The receptors here all came from a woman in her forties with Graves' hyperthyroidism.

This clonotype was observed at least ten times. J is TRBJ2-1 and V is TRBV20-1; the D gene could be TRBD1 or TRBD2 (5 bases each). Trimming pared 0 bases from V and 11 bases from J, leaving 17 bases between. Germline loops: CDR1 DFQATT, CDR2 SNEGSKA (reference sequence). This CDR3 spans 14 amino acids. CDR3 loop: CSARDLGTPEKQFF. The CDR3 DNA sequence: TGCAGTGCTAGAGACCTAGGGACGCCAGAGAAGCAGTTCTTC.

This clonotype was recorded at least ten times. This chain links TRBV28 with TRBJ1-6; D is ambiguous. The V and J ends lost 1 base and 4 bases respectively, with 11 bases between them. The CDR3 runs to 16 residues. Germline values: CDR1 MDHEN, CDR2 SYDVKM. The CDR3 DNA is TGTGCCAGCAGTTTATATGGACGGCTGTATAATTCACCCCTCCACTTT. It is translated as CASSLYGRLYNSPLHF.

The gene calls are TRBV20-1 and TRBJ2-7; 9 positions agree with TRBD1. This CDR3 has 14 residues. Germline V CDR1 and CDR2: DFQATT, SNEGSKA (reference sequence). The V and J ends lost 2 bases and 7 bases, in that order; junction bases with no gene match: 9. CDR3 coding DNA: TGCAGTGCTAGAAGCCGGGACAGGGTAACAGAGCAGTACTTC. As protein: CSARSRDRVTEQYF.

This clonotype was observed many times. V and J are TRBV18 and TRBJ1-6; D perhaps matches TRBD1 (5 bases). V shed 3 bases and J shed 7 bases, with 16 bases lying between them. Germline V gene sequence: CDR1 KGHSH, CDR2 LQKENI. This CDR3 has 16 amino acids. CDR3 nucleotides: TGTGCCAGCTCACCCGAAGGGGCAGGGTCCAATTCACCCCTCCACTTT. Encoded protein: CASSPEGAGSNSPLHF.

At least ten counts were recorded for this clonotype. The V call is TRBV20-1, the J call TRBJ2-3; D might be TRBD2 (5 bases). Trimming removed 0 bases at V and 1 base at J, with 8 bases between. Looked up from germline, CDR1 is DFQATT and CDR2 is SNEGSKA (reference sequence). This CDR3 has 14 amino acids. The DNA for the CDR3 is TGCAGTGCTAGAGATCGAGCGGGCACAGATACGCAGTATTTT. It encodes CSARDRAGTDTQYF.

This clonotype has at least ten counts. This chain links TRBV4-2 with TRBJ2-2; 7 bases fit TRBD2. Germline V gene data show CDR1 as LGHNA and CDR2 as YNFKEQ. V lost 1 base to trimming and J lost 9 bases; unmatched junction nucleotides: 8. This CDR3 is 15 amino acids long. CDR3 protein: CASSQGLANARELFF. CDR3 coding DNA: TGTGCCAGCAGCCAAGGACTAGCAAATGCAAGGGAGCTGTTTTTT.

This clonotype was counted at least ten times. The rearrangement uses TRBV29-1 and TRBJ2-1; no firm D call. CDR1 SQVTM and CDR2 ANQGSEA come from the germline V gene. CDR3 length: 16 amino acids. V was pared by 2 bases and J by 8 bases, with 22 bases between. CDR3 nucleotides: TGCAGCGTTGAAAAGGGCGAGGAGACCCTCCGGCATGAGCAGTTCTTC. This translates into CSVEKGEETLRHEQFF.

This clonotype was counted ten times or more. The chain has TRBV12-3 or TRBV12-4 and TRBJ2-3; tentative D call: TRBD2 (5 bases). V lost 5 bases and J lost 4, with 19 bases in between. The CDR3 loop spans 16 amino acids. The CDR3 DNA sequence: TGTGCCAGCAGTCCAAGAGGGCAGTCTGGGGCAGATACGCAGTATTTT. It encodes CASSPRGQSGADTQYF.

This clonotype was seen ten or more times. V gene TRBV28 combines with J gene TRBJ1-3; D uncertain. Trimming removed 2 bases at V and 2 bases at J, with 7 bases between. The CDR3 spans 14 residues. CDR1 is MDHEN, CDR2 SYDVKM, per germline. This CDR3 reads CASSLTVAGNTIYF. The CDR3 nucleotides are TGTGCCAGCAGTTTAACAGTGGCTGGAAACACCATATATTTT.

This chain connects TRBV3-1 to TRBJ2-1; the match to TRBD2 covers 8 bases. V lost 5 bases and J lost 2; bases outside the gene matches: 5. The CDR3 is 15 residues long. Germline V gene data show CDR1 as LGHDT and CDR2 as YNNKEL (reference sequence). The CDR3 DNA reads as TGTGCCAGCAGCGCGGGACTAGACCCCTACAATGAGCAGTTCTTC. This encodes CASSAGLDPYNEQFF.

At least ten counts were recorded for this clonotype. The rearrangement joins TRBV5-6 to TRBJ2-1; TRBD1 or TRBD2 may be the D gene (5 bases each). This CDR3 is 16 amino acids long. Trimming shortened V by 4 bases and J by 1 base, and 15 bases separated the two germline ends. Germline V CDR1 and CDR2: SGHDT, YYEEEE. The CDR3, as DNA: TGTGCCAGCAGCCCTCTTGAGGGGAGTTCCTACAATGAGCAGTTCTTC. It specifies CASSPLEGSSYNEQFF.

As concerns this clonotype: A single base separates this from a much larger clone, so it may be a read error. The chain combines TRBV4-1 with TRBJ2-7; TRBD2 is a possible D gene (5 bases). The length of the CDR3 is 13 residues. The germline V gene encodes CDR1 MGHRA and CDR2 YSYEKL. The CDR3 region is CASGQNGDYEQYF. DNA for the CDR3: TGCGCCAGCGGCCAAAACGGGGACTACGAGCAGTACTTC.

As to this clonotype: In this CDR3 the conserved last residue, phenylalanine or tryptophan, is missing, so a read error is likely. The rearrangement links TRBV6-1 to TRBJ1-1; D gene uncertain. The CDR3 covers 14 residues. Trimming stripped 3 bases from V and 3 bases from J, with 11 bases between. CDR1 and CDR2 from the germline V gene are MNHNS and SASEGT. CDR3 sequence (DNA): TGTGCCAGCAGTGAGTACAACATAGACACTGAAGCTTTCTTG. This translates into CASSEYNIDTEAFL.

This clonotype was picked up many times. The genes are TRBV20-1 and TRBJ2-7; D is unresolved. V shed 0 bases and J shed 6 bases, with 9 bases lying between them. CDR1 and CDR2 (germline): DFQATT, SNEGSKA (reference sequence). The CDR3 is 12 residues long. The CDR3 sequence is CSARDILREQYF. Written as DNA, the CDR3 is TGCAGTGCTAGAGATATCCTACGCGAGCAGTACTTC.

This clonotype appeared a few times. This chain uses TRBV3-1 with TRBJ2-2; 13 nucleotides match TRBD2. Germline CDR1 and CDR2: LGHDT and YNNKEL (reference sequence). The CDR3 runs 16 residues. V lost 2 bases, J lost 6 bases, and 3 bases stayed unmatched. DNA for the CDR3: TGTGCCAGCAGCCAATGGACTAGCGGGAGTGCCGGGGAGCTGTTTTTT. Its protein product is CASSQWTSGSAGELFF.

This clonotype was counted only a few times. The chain employs TRBV20-1 and TRBJ2-3, with TRBD2 identical over 10 bases. The ends lost 1 base at V and 5 bases at J; junction bases unmatched: 3. The CDR3 loop spans 14 amino acids. The V gene's germline CDR1 is DFQATT and CDR2 SNEGSKA (reference sequence). This chain's CDR3 is CSARGAGGEDTQYF. Here the CDR3 DNA reads TGCAGTGCTAGAGGAGCGGGAGGGGAAGATACGCAGTATTTT.

The V call is TRBV9, the J call TRBJ2-1; 10 bases fit TRBD2. Germline CDR1 reads SGDLS; CDR2 reads YYNGEE. This CDR3 is 17 amino acids long. Trimming at V came to 1 base and at J to 7 bases, leaving 11 bases not matched to a gene. CDR3 region: CASSVSQSSGRPNEQFF. As DNA, the CDR3 is TGTGCCAGCAGCGTATCCCAAAGTAGCGGGAGGCCAAATGAGCAGTTCTTC.

The chain recombines TRBV5-1 with TRBJ2-6, with D maybe TRBD1 (5 bases). The germline CDR1 and CDR2 sequences are SGHRS and YFSETQ. V lost 0 bases to trimming and J lost 0 bases, with 13 bases between them. The CDR3 is 18 amino acids. The CDR3 loop reads CASSLEGPPYSGANVLTF. The CDR3 coding sequence is TGCGCCAGCAGCTTGGAGGGGCCCCCCTACTCTGGGGCCAACGTCCTGACTTTC.